This T cell receptor (beta chain) was identified in a study of blood T cell repertoires in COVID-19. In the study overall: Material from acute and convalescent COVID-19 was sourced from the United States, Italy and Spain.

Cohort allocation depended upon clinical history that participants reported. The CDR3 length is 16 residues. V lost 1 base and J lost 5; bases outside the gene matches: 10. Germline V lookup: CDR1 LNHDA, CDR2 SQIVND (reference sequence). As handled by the study authors: Scientists estimated how many nucleated cells there were by amplifying reference gene primers. Measured with immunoSEQ multiplex PCR; TCRdb has only the in-frame clones, and not every one. That table supplies the V and J calls and clone size; D and trimming were determined from the DNA. The sample lists about 160,000 clones, around 87% occurring once.

The clonotype originates from a woman in her forties or fifties who had recovered from COVID-19. V is TRBV19 and J is TRBJ1-2; TRBD1 aligns across 7 bases. Sequencing was performed on PBMCs or T cells enriched from blood (not recorded which). CDR3 region: CASSIAGQAGGYGYTF. As DNA, the CDR3 is TGTGCCAGTAGTATAGCAGGACAGGCGGGTGGATATGGCTACACCTTC.